This TCR beta chain comes out of a study of cytomegalovirus exposure and HLA in healthy donors. Some clones are missing from TCRdb's copy, which holds only in-frame ones; the method was immunoSEQ multiplex PCR. This sample has about 110,000 clones, with approximately 90% found just once. The CDR3 totals 15 residues. CDR1 is LGHNA and CDR2 is YSLEER in the germline V gene. The V and J ends lost 2 bases and 0 bases respectively, with 9 bases between them. Concerning this clone: Its antigen is unknown.

Study-wide findings and caveats: First-cohort TCR clusters tended to co-occur in the approximately 130 validation repertoires, a later analysis found. Through in vitro validation, three CMV-associated chains were shown to be specific for CMV antigens.

This TCR was recovered from a woman between 18 and 29 years old in good health and CMV-seronegative. The sample comprised PBMCs. The V call is TRBV4-3, the J call TRBJ2-3; D call uncertain. Here the CDR3 DNA reads TGCGCCAGCAGCCAACAGGTGTCTAGCACAGATACGCAGTATTTT. Its protein is CASSQQVSSTDTQYF.